This T cell receptor (beta chain) was sequenced during a study of blood T cell repertoires in COVID-19. Study-level information: T cells, B-cell-depleted T cells, or PBMCs provided the cDNA or gDNA that served as material.

CDR1 is GTSNPN and CDR2 is SVGIG in the germline V gene (reference sequence). The CDR3 sequence is 13 residues long. The J segment lost 9 bases and the V segment lost 0 bases, leaving 4 bases of the junction unmatched. The data were produced by immunoSEQ multiplex PCR, yet TCRdb's version contains in-frame clones alone and is incomplete. The repertoire includes more than 80,000 clones, around 80% of them detected once, and under 7.5% sits in the top ten. What was sequenced was peripheral blood. The clonotype was recovered from a man aged 50 to 60 with active or convalescent COVID-19. This chain links TRBV30 with TRBJ2-1; 8 nucleotides align to TRBD2. The chain's CDR3 is CAWSVRSGGEQFF. CDR3 DNA sequence: TGTGCCTGGAGTGTACGGAGCGGGGGTGAGCAGTTCTTC.